A single T cell receptor (beta chain) is shown here with its context. These data belong to a study of preoperative IRX-2 immunotherapy in early breast cancer. The germline CDR1 and CDR2 sequences are MNHGY and SAAAGT. The V segment lost 6 bases and the J segment 0 bases; nucleotides outside the gene matches: 4. The CDR3 sequence is 14 residues long. Data came from immunoSEQ multiplex PCR; TCRdb stores just in-frame clones and leaves some out. The sample consists of tens of thousands of clones, around 83% of them appearing once. Regarding treatment: preoperative locoregional IRX-2 cytokine immunotherapy. Samples came from a phase Ib trial of preoperative locoregional IRX-2 cytokine immunotherapy.

This specimen consisted of lymph node tissue, obtained from a patient treated with IRX-2 immunotherapy. The clonotype originates from a human donor with breast cancer. The chain is built from TRBV6-8 and TRBJ1-1; 7 bases line up with TRBD1. The CDR3 loop reads CASSSGGLNTEAFF. CDR3 in DNA: TGTGCCAGCAGCTCAGGGGGATTGAACACTGAAGCTTTCTTT.